This T cell receptor beta chain was sequenced during a study of blood T cell repertoires in COVID-19. Study details: Nucleic acid was either cDNA or gDNA, and it came from T cells, B-cell-depleted T cells, or PBMCs.

Those who participated ranged in age from about 18 to 95 years and resided in some 24 US areas. The CDR3 spans 14 residues. This clone was picked up a small number of times. TCRdb's table, derived via immunoSEQ multiplex PCR, lists solely in-frame clones and lacks some. The sample holds about 260,000 clones; 88% are singletons and the top ten take around 1.3%. The source is a middle-aged woman with acute COVID-19. The V call is TRBV21-1, the J call TRBJ1-1. TRBV21-1 constitutes a pseudogene. Sequencing was carried out using PBMCs or T cells enriched from blood (not recorded which). CDR3 sequence reads: CASSNVMGGTEAFF. Written as DNA, the CDR3 is TGTGCCAGCAGCAACGTTATGGGGGGCACTGAAGCTTTCTTT.